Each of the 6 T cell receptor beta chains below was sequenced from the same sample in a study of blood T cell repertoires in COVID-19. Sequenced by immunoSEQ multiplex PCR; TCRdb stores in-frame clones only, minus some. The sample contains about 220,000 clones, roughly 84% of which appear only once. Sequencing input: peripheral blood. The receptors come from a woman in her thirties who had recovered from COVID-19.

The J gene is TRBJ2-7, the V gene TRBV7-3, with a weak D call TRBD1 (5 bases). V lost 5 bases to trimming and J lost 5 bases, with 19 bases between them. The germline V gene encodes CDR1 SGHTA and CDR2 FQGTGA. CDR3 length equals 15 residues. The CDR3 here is CASSPGFREPHEQYF. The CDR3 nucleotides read TGTGCCAGCAGCCCCGGATTCAGGGAACCCCACGAGCAGTACTTC.

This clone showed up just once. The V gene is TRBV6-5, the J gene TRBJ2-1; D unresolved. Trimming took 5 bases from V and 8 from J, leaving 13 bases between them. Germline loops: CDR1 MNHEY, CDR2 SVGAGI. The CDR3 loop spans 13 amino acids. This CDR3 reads CASSQALGDEQFF. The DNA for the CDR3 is TGTGCCAGCAGTCAGGCCTTGGGCGATGAGCAGTTCTTC.

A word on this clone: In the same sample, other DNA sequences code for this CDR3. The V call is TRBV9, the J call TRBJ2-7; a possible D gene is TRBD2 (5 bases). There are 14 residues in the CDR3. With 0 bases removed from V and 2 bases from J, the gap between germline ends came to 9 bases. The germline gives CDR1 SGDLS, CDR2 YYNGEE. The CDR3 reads CASSVGSGTYEQYF. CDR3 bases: TGTGCCAGCAGCGTAGGCAGCGGAACCTACGAGCAGTACTTC.

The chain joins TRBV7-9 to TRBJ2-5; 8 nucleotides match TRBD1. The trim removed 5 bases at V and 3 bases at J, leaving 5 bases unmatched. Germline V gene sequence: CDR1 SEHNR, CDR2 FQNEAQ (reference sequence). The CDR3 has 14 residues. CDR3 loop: CASSDRQGKETQYF. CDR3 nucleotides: TGTGCCAGCAGCGACCGACAGGGGAAAGAGACCCAGTACTTC.

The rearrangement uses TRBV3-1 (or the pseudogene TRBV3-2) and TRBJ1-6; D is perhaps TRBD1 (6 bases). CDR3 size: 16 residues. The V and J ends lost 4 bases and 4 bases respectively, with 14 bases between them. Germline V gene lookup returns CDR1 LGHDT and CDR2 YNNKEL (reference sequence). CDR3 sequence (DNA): TGTGCCAGCAGCCCCCAATGGACAGCATATAATTCACCCCTCCACTTT. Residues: CASSPQWTAYNSPLHF.

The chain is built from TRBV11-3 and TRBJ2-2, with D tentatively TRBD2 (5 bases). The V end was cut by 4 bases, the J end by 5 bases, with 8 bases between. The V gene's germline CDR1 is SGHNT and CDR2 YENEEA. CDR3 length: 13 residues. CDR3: CASSSVATGELFF. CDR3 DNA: TGTGCCAGCAGCTCCGTAGCGACCGGGGAGCTGTTTTTT.